One sample yielded the 2 T cell receptor beta chains listed below, sequenced in a study of blood T cell repertoires in COVID-19. Generated by immunoSEQ multiplex PCR, the TCRdb table keeps only in-frame clones and is missing some. Of under 200,000 clones in the sample, approximately 84% were seen once. The sample taken for sequencing was PBMCs or T cells enriched from blood (not recorded which). Source of these receptors: a man between 45 and 60 years old who had recovered from COVID-19.

The V gene is TRBV18, the J gene TRBJ2-5; 11 nucleotides align to TRBD2. CDR3 size: 16 residues. Trimming cost V 2 bases and J 5 bases; bases outside gene matches: 7. In germline, CDR1 is KGHSH, CDR2 LQKENI. CDR3 residues: CASSPASGGQAETQYF. The CDR3 coding sequence is TGTGCCAGCTCACCAGCTAGCGGGGGGCAGGCCGAGACCCAGTACTTC. Full variable domain (rest looked up from reference TRBV18 and TRBJ2-5): NAGVMQNPRHLVRRRGQEARLRCSPMKGHSHVYWYRQLPEEGLKFMVYLQKENIIDESGMPKERFSAEFPKEGPSILRIQQVVRGDSAAYFCASSPASGGQAETQYFGPGTRLLVL.

The rearrangement uses TRBV19 and TRBJ1-5, with 10 bases that match TRBD1. The V and J ends lost 7 bases and 6 bases, in that order; junction bases with no gene match: 6. CDR3 length: 14 amino acids. Looked up from germline, CDR1 is LNHDA and CDR2 is SQIVND (reference sequence). The CDR3 sequence is CASNPGQGTQPQHF. CDR3 DNA: TGTGCCAGTAACCCGGGACAGGGGACTCAGCCCCAGCATTTT.